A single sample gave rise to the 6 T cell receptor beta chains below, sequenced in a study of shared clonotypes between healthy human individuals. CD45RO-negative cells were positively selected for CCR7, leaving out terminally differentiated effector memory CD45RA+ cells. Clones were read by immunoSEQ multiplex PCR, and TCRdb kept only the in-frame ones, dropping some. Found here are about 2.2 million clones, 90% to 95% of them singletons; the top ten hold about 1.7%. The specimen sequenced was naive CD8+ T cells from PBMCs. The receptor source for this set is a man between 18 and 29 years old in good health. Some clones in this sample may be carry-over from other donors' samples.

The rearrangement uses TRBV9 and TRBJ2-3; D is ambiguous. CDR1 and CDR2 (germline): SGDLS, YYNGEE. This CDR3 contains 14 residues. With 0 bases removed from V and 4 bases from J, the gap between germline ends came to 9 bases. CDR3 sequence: CASSVVDAPDTQYF. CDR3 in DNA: TGTGCCAGCAGCGTAGTGGATGCCCCAGATACGCAGTATTTT.

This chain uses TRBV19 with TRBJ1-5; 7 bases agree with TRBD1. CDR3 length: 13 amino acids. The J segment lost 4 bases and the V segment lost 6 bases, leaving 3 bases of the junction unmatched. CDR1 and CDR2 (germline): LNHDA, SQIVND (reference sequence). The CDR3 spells CASRKQGNQPQHF. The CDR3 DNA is TGTGCCAGTAGGAAACAGGGGAATCAGCCCCAGCATTTT.

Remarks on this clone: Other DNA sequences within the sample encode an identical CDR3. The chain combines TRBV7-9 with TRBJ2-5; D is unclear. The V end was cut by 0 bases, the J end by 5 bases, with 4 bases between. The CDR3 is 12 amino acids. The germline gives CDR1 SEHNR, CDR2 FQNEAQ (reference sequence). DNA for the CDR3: TGTGCCAGCAGCTTAGCGGTCGAGACCCAGTACTTC. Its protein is CASSLAVETQYF.

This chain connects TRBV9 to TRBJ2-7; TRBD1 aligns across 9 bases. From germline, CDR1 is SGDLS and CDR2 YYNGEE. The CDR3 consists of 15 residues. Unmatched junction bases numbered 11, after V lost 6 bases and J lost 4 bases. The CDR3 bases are TGTGCCAGCATCCTCCCCAGGGACAGGGTTTACGAGCAGTACTTC. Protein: CASILPRDRVYEQYF.

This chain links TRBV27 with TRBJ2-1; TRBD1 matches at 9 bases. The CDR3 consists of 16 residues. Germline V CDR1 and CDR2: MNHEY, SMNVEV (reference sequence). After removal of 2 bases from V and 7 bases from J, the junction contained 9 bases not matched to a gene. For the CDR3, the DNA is TGTGCCAGCAGTTTAAACCGGGACAGGGTTATGAATGAGCAGTTCTTC. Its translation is CASSLNRDRVMNEQFF.

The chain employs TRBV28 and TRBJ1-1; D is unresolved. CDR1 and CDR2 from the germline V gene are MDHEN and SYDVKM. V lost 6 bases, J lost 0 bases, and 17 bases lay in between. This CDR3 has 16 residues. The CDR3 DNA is TGTGCCAGCAGCTACCCTGTCGGCGAAATGAACACTGAAGCTTTCTTT. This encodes CASSYPVGEMNTEAFF.